A single sample gave rise to the 15 T cell receptor beta chains below, sequenced in a study of patients and donors after allogeneic stem cell transplantation. TCRdb independently ran MiXCR on the RT-PCR reads; one entry per CDR3 protein. The data contain some 880,000 distinct CDR3 sequences, about 20% of them singletons. What was sequenced was blood, either unsorted or a sorted T cell fraction (not recorded which). Every receptor here comes from a human donor who was either an allogeneic HSCT recipient or a stem cell or donor lymphocyte infusion donor (not recorded which). It is not recorded whose cells these are; they may come from a transplant donor.

The V gene is TRBV11-2, the J gene TRBJ1-5, with D perhaps matching TRBD1 (5 bases). Germline V gene lookup returns CDR1 SGHAT and CDR2 FQNNGV. The CDR3 runs to 18 residues. With 2 bases removed from V and 5 bases from J, the gap between germline ends came to 22 bases. The CDR3 sequence is CASSLRGGGGGSDQPQHF. CDR3 nucleotides: TGTGCCAGCAGCTTAAGGGGCGGGGGTGGCGGTTCGGATCAGCCCCAGCATTTT. Drawing the rest from reference TRBV11-2 and TRBJ1-5, the complete variable domain is EAGVAQSPRYKIIEKRQSVAFWCNPISGHATLYWYQQILGQGPKLLIQFQNNGVVDDSQLPKDRFSAERLKGVDSTLKIQPAKLEDSAVYLCASSLRGGGGGSDQPQHFGDGTRLSIL.

This clonotype appeared a few times. This sequence joins TRBV5-6 and TRBJ2-1, with 7 bases fitting TRBD2. The germline gives CDR1 SGHDT, CDR2 YYEEEE. The CDR3 has 15 residues. Trimming removed 1 base from V and 4 bases from J; junction bases left unmatched: 5. CDR3: CASSLLRGSYNEQFF. CDR3 bases: TGTGCCAGCAGCTTGCTGCGGGGGAGTTACAATGAGCAGTTCTTC.

This chain joins TRBV7-6 and TRBJ2-2, with D hard to call. Germline V CDR1 and CDR2: SGHVS, FNYEAQ. The CDR3 totals 16 residues. Deletions cut 2 bases from V and 4 bases from J, with 14 bases between. CDR3 loop: CASSLLRLGPTGELFF. As DNA, the CDR3 is TGTGCCAGCAGCTTATTGCGACTGGGCCCCACCGGGGAGCTGTTTTTT.

This clonotype was counted between two and nine times. The chain has TRBV10-3 and TRBJ2-7; 7 bases fit TRBD1. Germline V gene sequence: CDR1 ENHRY, CDR2 SYGVKD. V lost 10 bases, J lost 2 bases, and 5 bases stayed unmatched. The CDR3 is 12 amino acids. CDR3 region: CATGTATYEQYF. Here the CDR3 DNA reads TGTGCCACCGGGACAGCCACCTACGAGCAGTACTTC.

This clonotype has more than one count but fewer than ten. The chain employs TRBV7-9 and TRBJ2-7; TRBD1 aligns across 9 bases. The CDR3 runs to 15 residues. Per the germline V gene, CDR1 is SEHNR and CDR2 is FQNEAQ (reference sequence). J was trimmed by 5 bases and V by 5 bases; bases with no gene match: 10. In DNA form, the CDR3 reads TGTGCCAGCAGCACGGAGGGGACAGGGAACCACGAGCAGTACTTC. It encodes CASSTEGTGNHEQYF. Drawing the rest from reference TRBV7-9 and TRBJ2-7, the complete variable domain is DTGVSQNPRHKITKRGQNVTFRCDPISEHNRLYWYRQTLGQGPEFLTYFQNEAQLEKSRLLSDRFSAERPKGSFSTLEIQRTEQGDSAMYLCASSTEGTGNHEQYFGPGTRLTVT.

This chain links TRBV6-2 or TRBV6-3 with TRBJ2-7; possibly TRBD1 for D (5 bases). The CDR3 is 15 amino acids. Per germline, CDR1 MNHEY and CDR2 SVGEGT. Trimming removed 4 bases at V and 0 bases at J, with 13 bases between. CDR3 amino acids: CASSSPDINSYEQYF. In nucleotides, the CDR3 is TGTGCCAGCAGTTCCCCGGACATCAACTCCTACGAGCAGTACTTC.

This clonotype was seen a few times. CDR3 bases: TGTGCCATCAGTGAGCCGGACTCGCGCATACGCGATGAGCAGTTCTTC. Protein: CAISEPDSRIRDEQFF. This chain uses TRBV10-3 with TRBJ2-1, with D possibly matching TRBD2 (5 bases). Deletions cut 2 bases from V and 8 bases from J, with 19 bases between. This CDR3 is 16 amino acids long. The V gene's germline CDR1 is ENHRY and CDR2 SYGVKD.

This clonotype was observed a handful of times. V is TRBV6-1 and J is TRBJ1-3; TRBD1 matches 9 bases. The CDR3 covers 15 residues. The J segment lost 2 bases and the V segment lost 7 bases, leaving 6 bases of the junction unmatched. Germline CDR1 and CDR2: MNHNS and SASEGT. CDR3 residues: CASTGTGTAGNTIYF. The DNA of the CDR3 is TGTGCCAGCACCGGGACAGGGACGGCTGGAAACACCATATATTTT.

V gene TRBV20-1 combines with J gene TRBJ2-5, with 7 positions matching TRBD2. J was trimmed by 1 base and V by 0 bases; bases with no gene match: 8. Germline loops: CDR1 DFQATT, CDR2 SNEGSKA (reference sequence). The CDR3 spans 16 residues. CDR3 in DNA: TGCAGTGCTAGAGACTCGCTCGGGGGGATCCAAGAGACCCAGTACTTC. Translated: CSARDSLGGIQETQYF.

This clonotype was seen only a few times. The rearrangement links TRBV4-3 to TRBJ2-1; possibly TRBD1 for D (6 bases). The CDR3 loop spans 14 amino acids. V lost 0 bases to trimming and J lost 8 bases, with 11 bases between them. CDR1 and CDR2 from the germline V gene are LGHNA and YSLEER. CDR3 in amino acids: CASSQDRGIDEQFF. The DNA for the CDR3 is TGCGCCAGCAGCCAAGACAGGGGAATCGATGAGCAGTTCTTC.

This clonotype appeared once. The V and J genes are TRBV19 and TRBJ2-2, with TRBD2 identical over 7 bases. The germline V gene has CDR1 LNHDA and CDR2 SQIVND (reference sequence). The CDR3 runs 16 residues. With V trimmed by 6 bases and J by 2 bases, 9 bases remained unmatched. The CDR3 loop reads CASSKPGGTNTGELFF. CDR3 DNA: TGTGCCAGTAGCAAACCGGGGGGTACAAACACCGGGGAGCTGTTTTTT.

Only one count was recorded for this clonotype. The V call is TRBV4-2, the J call TRBJ1-1, with D possibly being TRBD1 (6 bases). Germline-derived CDR1 and CDR2 are LGHNA and YNFKEQ. This CDR3 is built from 15 residues. Between the trimmed V and J ends, which lost 4 bases and 2 bases, there was a span of 14 bases. CDR3 residues: CASSPMTGSNTEAFF. CDR3 nucleotide sequence: TGTGCCAGCAGCCCGATGACAGGCTCAAACACTGAAGCTTTCTTT.

A few counts support this clonotype. J is TRBJ2-5 and V is TRBV5-5; TRBD2 matches at 11 bases. Germline CDR1 reads SGHKS; CDR2 reads YYEKEE (reference sequence). V was clipped by 0 bases and J by 0 bases; unmatched bases: 7. The CDR3 runs 18 residues. CDR3 DNA sequence: TGTGCCAGCAGCTTGGGGGCTAGCGGGGGGCCTAACCAAGAGACCCAGTACTTC. Translated, it gives CASSLGASGGPNQETQYF.

The CDR3 DNA sequence: TGTGCCAGCAGTGAATTAAGATTTCGGCAGGGGAACAATGAGCAGTTCTTC. It yields the protein CASSELRFRQGNNEQFF. This sequence joins TRBV2 and TRBJ2-1; the D gene is possibly TRBD1 (6 bases). With 2 bases removed from V and 5 bases from J, the gap between germline ends came to 19 bases. This CDR3 has 17 residues. In germline, CDR1 is SNHLY, CDR2 FYNNEI.

This clonotype was counted ten times or more. This chain joins TRBV29-1 and TRBJ2-5; perhaps TRBD1 as D (5 bases). V gave up 6 bases and J gave up 4 bases, with 12 bases separating them. Germline loops: CDR1 SQVTM, CDR2 ANQGSEA. The CDR3 runs 12 residues. CDR3 in DNA: TGCAGCGTATCGACAAGGGGAGAGACCCAGTACTTC. Residues: CSVSTRGETQYF.